Listed below are T cell receptor beta chains from one sample, sequenced in a study of T-cell memory formation after mild COVID-19. TCRdb fed the 5' RACE reads into MiXCR, producing one record per CDR3 protein. This sample has roughly 320,000 distinct CDR3 sequences, with around 30% found just once. Source material: PBMCs or a T cell subset sorted from them (not recorded which). These receptors all stem from an adult woman who had mild COVID-19 (a few samples of this study predate the infection). Cell type and time point are not known. CDR3s include the opening cysteine and the closing phenylalanine or tryptophan. Each record gives: D gene, clone size, V gene, J gene, CDR3 DNA, CDR3 protein. A D gene is named only where the DNA matches it firmly. Not every row has a clone size; where given, it reads once, few, many or a size class.

d_call: TRBD1; clone_size: .; v_call: TRBV15; j_call: TRBJ1-2; cdr3_nt: TGTGCCACCAGCCGGCTACACACAGGGGGCGGATATGGCTACACCTTC; cdr3_aa: CATSRLHTGGGYGYTF
d_call: .; clone_size: few; v_call: TRBV5-1; j_call: TRBJ2-3; cdr3_nt: TGCGCCAGCAGGGGAAGACCCAGCACAGATACGCAGTATTTT; cdr3_aa: CASRGRPSTDTQYF
d_call: TRBD1; clone_size: .; v_call: TRBV5-1; j_call: TRBJ1-6; cdr3_nt: TGCGCCAGCAGCTTGGAAGGACAGGGGGCCGAGTCACCCCTCCACTTT; cdr3_aa: CASSLEGQGAESPLHF
d_call: TRBD1; clone_size: .; v_call: TRBV7-9; j_call: TRBJ2-7; cdr3_nt: TGTGCCAGCAGCTTTAATCCGACAGGGGCTTCCTACGAGCAGTACTTC; cdr3_aa: CASSFNPTGASYEQYF
d_call: TRBD2; clone_size: many; v_call: TRBV5-1; j_call: TRBJ2-7; cdr3_nt: TGCGCCAGCAGCTTCGAACCGATACTAGCGGTATCCTACGAGCAGTACTTC; cdr3_aa: CASSFEPILAVSYEQYF
d_call: TRBD2; clone_size: .; v_call: TRBV15; j_call: TRBJ2-1; cdr3_nt: TGTGCCACCAGCAGAGATCTTATTACTAGCGGCCGCAATGAGCAGTTCTTC; cdr3_aa: CATSRDLITSGRNEQFF
d_call: TRBD2; clone_size: few; v_call: TRBV20-1; j_call: TRBJ2-7; cdr3_nt: TGCAGTGCTAGTGGGAGATTAGCGGGACCCCAATTCTCCTACGAGCAGTACTTC; cdr3_aa: CSASGRLAGPQFSYEQYF
d_call: .; clone_size: .; v_call: TRBV4-1; j_call: TRBJ1-2; cdr3_nt: TGCGCCAGCAGCCAAGTCAGAAACTATGGCTACACCTTC; cdr3_aa: CASSQVRNYGYTF
d_call: TRBD1; clone_size: .; v_call: TRBV7-6; j_call: TRBJ2-5; cdr3_nt: TGTGCCAGCAGCCGGGACAGGGCCCAAGAGACCCAGTACTTC; cdr3_aa: CASSRDRAQETQYF
d_call: .; clone_size: .; v_call: TRBV9; j_call: TRBJ2-1; cdr3_nt: TGTGCCAGCAGCGTAGAGGGGGACACCTACAATGAGCAGTTCTTC; cdr3_aa: CASSVEGDTYNEQFF
d_call: .; clone_size: .; v_call: TRBV7-9; j_call: TRBJ2-1; cdr3_nt: TGTGCCAGCAGCGGGGGACTCCTTGTTCGGGAGCAGTTCTTC; cdr3_aa: CASSGGLLVREQFF
d_call: .; clone_size: once; v_call: TRBV20-1; j_call: TRBJ1-2; cdr3_nt: TGCAGTGCTATGGGTGGCTACACCTTC; cdr3_aa: CSAMGGYTF
d_call: TRBD1; clone_size: .; v_call: TRBV25-1; j_call: TRBJ2-1; cdr3_nt: TGTGCCAGCAGTGGCCCCGACAGGGCCCTACCATACAATGAGCAGTTCTTC; cdr3_aa: CASSGPDRALPYNEQFF
d_call: .; clone_size: many; v_call: TRBV20-1; j_call: TRBJ2-3; cdr3_nt: TGCAGTGCCCAGAGGGGCGGAGGGATCGGTGGGGCAGATACGCAGTATTTT; cdr3_aa: CSAQRGGGIGGADTQYF
d_call: TRBD2; clone_size: .; v_call: TRBV18; j_call: TRBJ2-3; cdr3_nt: TGTGCCAGCTCACCTGCCCTGACTAGCGGAGCCACAGATACGCAGTATTTT; cdr3_aa: CASSPALTSGATDTQYF
d_call: .; clone_size: .; v_call: TRBV30; j_call: TRBJ1-5; cdr3_nt: TGTGCCTGGAGCTTAGACAGGACTAGCACTCAGCCCCAGCATTTT; cdr3_aa: CAWSLDRTSTQPQHF
d_call: .; clone_size: many; v_call: TRBV7-8; j_call: TRBJ1-3; cdr3_nt: TGTGCCGGTGGACCGGGTCCCTCTGGAAACACCATATATTTT; cdr3_aa: CAGGPGPSGNTIYF
d_call: .; clone_size: few; v_call: TRBV4-1; j_call: TRBJ1-5; cdr3_nt: TGCGCCAGCAGCCGCACCGGGACAAGCGAGCCCCAGCATTTT; cdr3_aa: CASSRTGTSEPQHF
d_call: TRBD2; clone_size: .; v_call: TRBV20-1; j_call: TRBJ2-5; cdr3_nt: TGCAGTGCTGGAGGACTAGCGGGGAACAAAGAGACCCAGTACTTC; cdr3_aa: CSAGGLAGNKETQYF
d_call: TRBD1; clone_size: .; v_call: TRBV3-1; j_call: TRBJ1-2; cdr3_nt: TGTGCCAGCACCGGGACAGCGGGTTTGGCGCAAGGCTACACCTTC; cdr3_aa: CASTGTAGLAQGYTF
d_call: .; clone_size: .; v_call: TRBV12-3/TRBV12-4; j_call: TRBJ2-1; cdr3_nt: TGTGCCAGCAGTTCCGCAGTCCGAAATGAGCAGTTCTTC; cdr3_aa: CASSSAVRNEQFF
d_call: TRBD2; clone_size: few; v_call: TRBV6-1; j_call: TRBJ2-5; cdr3_nt: TGTGCCAGCATCCGCGGGGGGCAAGAGACCCAGTACTTC; cdr3_aa: CASIRGGQETQYF
d_call: .; clone_size: .; v_call: TRBV14; j_call: TRBJ2-7; cdr3_nt: TGTGCCAGCAGCCTCTCGACTAGTGGCTACGAGCAGTACTTC; cdr3_aa: CASSLSTSGYEQYF
d_call: .; clone_size: .; v_call: TRBV24-1; j_call: TRBJ1-5; cdr3_nt: TGTGCCACCAGTGAGGTGGGCGGAAGCAATCAGCCCCAGCATTTT; cdr3_aa: CATSEVGGSNQPQHF
d_call: TRBD1; clone_size: few; v_call: TRBV5-1; j_call: TRBJ2-7; cdr3_nt: TGCGCCAGCAGCTTGGGGGGTTCCAAGGGACAGAGCTCCTACGAGCAGTACTTC; cdr3_aa: CASSLGGSKGQSSYEQYF
d_call: TRBD1; clone_size: .; v_call: TRBV6-5; j_call: TRBJ2-7; cdr3_nt: TGTGCCAGCAGTCCATCGGGACAGGGGTTTTGGGAGCAGTACTTC; cdr3_aa: CASSPSGQGFWEQYF
d_call: .; clone_size: few; v_call: TRBV7-9; j_call: TRBJ1-1; cdr3_nt: TGTGCCAGCAGCTTAGGGTGGAGTGCACAGAACACTGAAGCTTTCTTT; cdr3_aa: CASSLGWSAQNTEAFF
d_call: TRBD1; clone_size: few; v_call: TRBV5-1; j_call: TRBJ2-1; cdr3_nt: TGCGCCAGCACCCCTACTGTGGGACAGCAGCCATACAATGAGCAGTTCTTC; cdr3_aa: CASTPTVGQQPYNEQFF
d_call: TRBD2; clone_size: .; v_call: TRBV15; j_call: TRBJ2-7; cdr3_nt: TGTGCCCCGTTCTGGAACGGGACTAGCAACTACGAGCAGTACTTC; cdr3_aa: CAPFWNGTSNYEQYF
d_call: .; clone_size: few; v_call: TRBV4-1; j_call: TRBJ1-5; cdr3_nt: TGCGCCAGCAGCCAAAGACAGGTGACGGACAGCAATCAGCCCCAGCATTTT; cdr3_aa: CASSQRQVTDSNQPQHF
d_call: TRBD1; clone_size: few; v_call: TRBV7-2; j_call: TRBJ1-1; cdr3_nt: TGTGCCAGCAGCCCCACAGGGGTAAAGGACACTGAAGCTTTCTTT; cdr3_aa: CASSPTGVKDTEAFF
d_call: TRBD1; clone_size: few; v_call: TRBV4-2; j_call: TRBJ1-1; cdr3_nt: TGTGCCAGCAGCCTTGGCGACAGGGATCAGGCTGAAGCTTTCTTT; cdr3_aa: CASSLGDRDQAEAFF
d_call: .; clone_size: few; v_call: TRBV20-1; j_call: TRBJ2-3; cdr3_nt: TGCAGTGCCCCGCCCGCGGGGGCCACAGATACGCAGTATTTT; cdr3_aa: CSAPPAGATDTQYF
d_call: .; clone_size: .; v_call: TRBV11-2; j_call: TRBJ2-2; cdr3_nt: TGTGCCAGCAGCCCCTTAGTTGGGTCCACCGGGGAGCTGTTTTTT; cdr3_aa: CASSPLVGSTGELFF
d_call: .; clone_size: many; v_call: TRBV7-8; j_call: TRBJ2-3; cdr3_nt: TGTGCCAGCAGCTCGGGACCTCGTACTTGGGAGGGCACAGATACGCAGTATTTT; cdr3_aa: CASSSGPRTWEGTDTQYF
d_call: .; clone_size: .; v_call: TRBV6-2/TRBV6-3; j_call: TRBJ2-7; cdr3_nt: TGTGCCAGCAGGACAATCGGACAGTCATCCTACGAGCAGTACTTC; cdr3_aa: CASRTIGQSSYEQYF
d_call: .; clone_size: many; v_call: TRBV5-1; j_call: TRBJ2-3; cdr3_nt: TGCGCCAGCAGCCAGGACACAGATACGCAGTATTTT; cdr3_aa: CASSQDTDTQYF
d_call: .; clone_size: .; v_call: TRBV10-2; j_call: TRBJ1-2; cdr3_nt: TGCGCCAGCAGTGCCTCAGACAACTATGGCTACACCTTC; cdr3_aa: CASSASDNYGYTF
d_call: TRBD2; clone_size: many; v_call: TRBV12-3/TRBV12-4; j_call: TRBJ2-1; cdr3_nt: TGTGCCAGCAGTTTTCTAGCGGGGGGCTCCCTCAATGAGCAGTTCTTC; cdr3_aa: CASSFLAGGSLNEQFF